Sequencing of this T cell receptor beta chain was carried out in a study of spatial heterogeneity in lung cancer. Study-wide context: Sequencing consistently turned up more beta-chain sequences than alpha-chain sequences. The correlation between TCR transcript counts in tumor regions and a T cell module score from matched bulk RNA-seq was strong. The study observed each unique TCR and UMI combination more than ten times on average in raw reads.

TCRdb reprocessed the 5' RACE reads with MiXCR, giving one entry per CDR3 protein. The data hold around 12,000 distinct CDR3 sequences, with about 5% observed a single time. As for time point: sample taken at primary tumor resection. Unsorted samples of tumor, nontumor lung or frozen PBMC had their whole RNA sequenced. The V gene's germline CDR1 is GTSNPN and CDR2 SVGIG (reference sequence). The CDR3 spans 14 residues. The V end was cut by 1 base, the J end by 1 base, with 10 bases between. General study points: Counts of expanded intratumoral alpha and beta TCRs tracked tumor mutation counts.

This clonotype was recorded at least ten times. The antigen is undetermined. This chain joins TRBV30 and TRBJ2-5; D perhaps matches TRBD1 (6 bases). The specimen was lung tumor tissue, collected at surgery. The receptor comes from a male donor with early-stage non-small cell lung cancer. The CDR3 loop reads CAWSGQVRQETQYF. As DNA, the CDR3 is TGTGCCTGGAGTGGACAGGTTCGCCAAGAGACCCAGTACTTC.